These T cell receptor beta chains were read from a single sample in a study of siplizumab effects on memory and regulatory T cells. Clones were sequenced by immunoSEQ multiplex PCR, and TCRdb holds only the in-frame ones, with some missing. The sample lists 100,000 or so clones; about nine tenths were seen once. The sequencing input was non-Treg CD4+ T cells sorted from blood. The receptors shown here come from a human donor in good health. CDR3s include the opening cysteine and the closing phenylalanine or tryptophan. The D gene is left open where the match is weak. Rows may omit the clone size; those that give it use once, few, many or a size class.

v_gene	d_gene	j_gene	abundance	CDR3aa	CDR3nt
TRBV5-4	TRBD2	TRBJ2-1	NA	CASSLRVLAGDNEQFF	TGTGCCAGCAGCTTGAGGGTACTAGCGGGAGACAATGAGCAGTTCTTC
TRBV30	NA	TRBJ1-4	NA	CAWSVQGEKLFF	TGTGCCTGGAGTGTACAGGGTGAAAAACTGTTTTTT
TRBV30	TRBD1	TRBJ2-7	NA	CAWSARDRGWFGYEQYF	TGTGCCTGGAGTGCCCGGGACAGGGGATGGTTTGGGTACGAGCAGTACTTC
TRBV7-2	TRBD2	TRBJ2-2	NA	CASSLGPSGSNGELFF	TGTGCCAGCAGCTTAGGACCTAGCGGGAGTAACGGGGAGCTGTTTTTT
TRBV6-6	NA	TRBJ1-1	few	CAISGVPGQENTEAFF	TGTGCCATTTCCGGGGTGCCGGGACAAGAGAACACTGAAGCTTTCTTT
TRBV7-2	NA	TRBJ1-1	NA	CASSLMQGNTEAFF	TGTGCCAGCAGCTTGATGCAGGGGAACACTGAAGCTTTCTTT
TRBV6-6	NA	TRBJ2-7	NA	CASRHQGPGGYEQYF	TGTGCCAGCAGGCATCAGGGGCCCGGAGGGTACGAGCAGTACTTC
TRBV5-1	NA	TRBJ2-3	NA	CASSLDGTSTDTQYF	TGCGCCAGCAGCTTGGACGGGACTTCCACAGATACGCAGTATTTT
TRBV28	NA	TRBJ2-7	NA	CASSPLGVTYEQYF	TGTGCCAGCAGCCCCTTGGGGGTCACCTACGAGCAGTACTTC
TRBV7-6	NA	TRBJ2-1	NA	CASSLGGYEQFF	TGTGCCAGCAGCTTAGGCGGCTATGAGCAGTTCTTC
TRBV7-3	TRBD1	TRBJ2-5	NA	CASRVNPTGGETQYF	TGTGCCAGCAGGGTAAACCCAACAGGGGGAGAGACCCAGTACTTC
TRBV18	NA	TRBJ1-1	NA	CASSPRTPNTEAFF	TGTGCCAGCTCACCACGAACCCCCAACACTGAAGCTTTCTTT
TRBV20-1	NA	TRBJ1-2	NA	CSARPVDIPTF	TGCAGTGCTAGACCAGTGGACATCCCCACCTTC
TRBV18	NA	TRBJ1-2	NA	CASSPRTDLANYGYTF	TGTGCCAGCTCACCCCGGACAGACTTAGCTAACTATGGCTACACCTTC
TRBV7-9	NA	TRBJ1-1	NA	CASSLEGLNTEAFF	TGTGCCAGCAGCTTAGAGGGACTGAACACTGAAGCTTTCTTT
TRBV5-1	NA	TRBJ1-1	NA	CASNLRGDGTEAFF	TGCGCCAGCAACCTCAGAGGGGACGGCACTGAAGCTTTCTTT
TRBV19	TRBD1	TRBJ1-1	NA	CASGTRQGTNTEAFF	TGTGCCAGTGGCACCCGACAGGGGACGAACACTGAAGCTTTCTTT
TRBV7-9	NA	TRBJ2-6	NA	CASSLSTSGANVLTF	TGTGCCAGCAGCTTATCTACCTCTGGGGCCAACGTCCTGACTTTC
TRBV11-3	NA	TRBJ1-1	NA	CASSLVAGNTEAFF	TGTGCCAGCAGCTTAGTGGCAGGGAACACTGAAGCTTTCTTT
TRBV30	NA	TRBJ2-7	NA	CAWSVRYEQYF	TGTGCCTGGAGTGTACGCTACGAGCAGTACTTC
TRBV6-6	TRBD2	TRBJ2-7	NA	CASSSGRNEQYF	TGTGCCAGCAGTAGCGGGAGAAACGAGCAGTACTTC
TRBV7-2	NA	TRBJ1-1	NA	CASSENRVTEAFF	TGTGCCAGCAGCGAAAACAGGGTCACTGAAGCTTTCTTT
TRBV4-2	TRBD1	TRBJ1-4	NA	CASSQEGGTGEPLFF	TGTGCCAGCAGCCAGGAGGGAGGGACAGGGGAGCCACTGTTTTTT
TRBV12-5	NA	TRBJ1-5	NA	CASGLGGVFPNQPQHF	TGTGCTAGTGGTTTGGGAGGGGTTTTTCCTAATCAGCCCCAGCATTTT
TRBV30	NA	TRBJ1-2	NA	CAWSVQYEGYTF	TGTGCCTGGAGTGTGCAGTATGAGGGCTACACCTTC
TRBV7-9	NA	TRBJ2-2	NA	CASSREVTGELFF	TGTGCCAGCAGCCGAGAAGTGACCGGGGAGCTGTTTTTT
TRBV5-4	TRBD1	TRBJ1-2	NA	CASSWGDRENYGYTF	TGTGCCAGCAGCTGGGGGGACAGGGAAAACTATGGCTACACCTTC
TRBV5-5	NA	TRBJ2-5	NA	CASSSRTLGQETQYF	TGTGCCAGCAGCTCGAGGACTTTGGGGCAAGAGACCCAGTACTTC
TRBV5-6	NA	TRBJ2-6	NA	CASSYRLQGGNVLTF	TGTGCCAGCAGCTACAGGCTCCAAGGGGGCAACGTCCTGACTTTC
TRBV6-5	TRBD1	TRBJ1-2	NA	CATYTGQGRGTF	TGTGCTACCTACACAGGACAGGGCCGGGGCACCTTC
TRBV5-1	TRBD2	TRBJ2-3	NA	CASSFSTGTSGSDTQYF	TGCGCCAGCAGCTTCTCCACCGGGACTAGCGGGTCAGATACGCAGTATTTT
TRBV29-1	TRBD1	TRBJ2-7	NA	CSVAGQGITSFKSGGEQYF	TGCAGCGTAGCGGGACAGGGTATAACAAGCTTTAAATCTGGTGGCGAGCAGTACTTC
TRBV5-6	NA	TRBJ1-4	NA	CASSLWNRREKLFF	TGTGCCAGCAGCTTGTGGAATCGGCGGGAAAAACTGTTTTTT
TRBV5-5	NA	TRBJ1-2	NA	CASSLDPAGYTF	TGTGCCAGCAGCTTGGACCCCGCAGGCTACACCTTC
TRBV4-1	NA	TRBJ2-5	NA	CASSRMGGETQYF	TGCGCCAGCAGTAGGATGGGAGGAGAGACCCAGTACTTC
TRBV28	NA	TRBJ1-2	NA	CASTPTGKLNYGYTF	TGTGCCAGCACCCCGACAGGAAAGCTGAACTATGGCTACACCTTC
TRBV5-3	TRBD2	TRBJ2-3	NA	CARSPGLAEIVDTQYF	TGTGCCAGAAGCCCGGGACTAGCGGAGATTGTGGATACGCAGTATTTT
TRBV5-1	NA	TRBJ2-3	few	CASSGRVPSGDTQYF	TGCGCCAGCAGCGGCCGGGTCCCGAGTGGAGATACGCAGTATTTT
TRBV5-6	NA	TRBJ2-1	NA	CASSLELPNEQFF	TGTGCCAGCAGCTTGGAGCTACCCAATGAGCAGTTCTTC
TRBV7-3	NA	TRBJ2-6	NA	CASSLRAGVGANVLTF	TGTGCCAGCAGCTTAAGAGCAGGGGTAGGGGCCAACGTCCTGACTTTC
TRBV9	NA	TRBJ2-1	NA	CASSATLASYNEQFF	TGTGCCAGCAGCGCCACACTAGCCTCCTACAATGAGCAGTTCTTC
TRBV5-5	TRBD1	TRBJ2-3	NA	CASSEPKTGGTDTQYF	TGTGCCAGCAGCGAGCCCAAAACAGGGGGCACAGATACGCAGTATTTT
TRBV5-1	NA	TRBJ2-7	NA	CASSLDGGSYEQYF	TGCGCCAGCAGCTTGGACGGTGGCTCCTACGAGCAGTACTTC
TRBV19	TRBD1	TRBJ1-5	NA	CASSLRQGFQPQHF	TGTGCCAGTAGTCTAAGACAGGGCTTTCAGCCCCAGCATTTT
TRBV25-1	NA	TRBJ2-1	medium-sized	CASSEVGRENEQFF	TGTGCCAGCAGTGAAGTGGGTAGGGAGAATGAGCAGTTCTTC
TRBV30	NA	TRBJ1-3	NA	CAWTTGNTIYF	TGTGCCTGGACAACGGGAAACACCATATATTTT
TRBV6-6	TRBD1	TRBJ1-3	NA	CASITGTGMAGNTIYF	TGTGCCAGCATAACCGGGACAGGGATGGCGGGAAACACCATATATTTT
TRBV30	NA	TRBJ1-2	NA	CAWSYGDKWGYTF	TGTGCCTGGAGTTATGGGGACAAATGGGGCTACACCTTC